The next 12 T cell receptor beta chains were all read from a single sample in a study of blood T cell repertoires in COVID-19. Produced via immunoSEQ multiplex PCR; TCRdb's table is partial and in-frame only. The table lists about 210,000 clones, roughly 86% of them singletons. Material: PBMCs or T cells enriched from blood (not recorded which). These receptors were obtained from a man younger than 30 with acute COVID-19.

The J gene is TRBJ2-3, the V gene TRBV6-2 or TRBV6-3; TRBD1 matches 9 bases. V was pared by 3 bases and J by 4 bases, with 5 bases of the junction left unmatched. Germline CDR1 is MNHEY and CDR2 is SVGEGT. CDR3 size: 15 residues. The CDR3 nucleotides are TGTGCCAGCAGTTATCGGGACAGGGATGCAGATACGCAGTATTTT. It specifies CASSYRDRDADTQYF.

V and J are TRBV27 and TRBJ1-2; tentative D call: TRBD1 (5 bases). Germline V gene lookup returns CDR1 MNHEY and CDR2 SMNVEV (reference sequence). This CDR3 comprises 14 residues. V lost 5 bases to trimming and J lost 2 bases, with 12 bases between them. The CDR3 loop is CASSPSQGNYGYTF. Written as DNA, the CDR3 is TGTGCCAGCAGTCCAAGCCAGGGCAACTATGGCTACACCTTC.

The V and J genes are TRBV4-1 and TRBJ1-1; D gene unclear. Germline CDR1 and CDR2: MGHRA and YSYEKL. CDR3 length equals 14 residues. V was shortened by 1 base and J by 1 base, with 7 bases between the two germline ends. The CDR3 DNA follows: TGCGCCAGCAGCCAAGCAACAAGGAACACTGAAGCTTTCTTT. Translation gives CASSQATRNTEAFF.

This clone was seen more than once but under ten times. V and J are TRBV19 and TRBJ1-5, with 7 bases identical to TRBD1. The CDR3 is 17 residues long. Trimming took 6 bases from V and 0 from J; bases not matched to a gene: 11. In germline, CDR1 is LNHDA, CDR2 SQIVND (reference sequence). Here the CDR3 DNA reads TGTGCCAGTAGCATGGGTGACAGGGAGTATAGCAATCAGCCCCAGCATTTT. Translated, it gives CASSMGDREYSNQPQHF.

This clone was observed a single time. The chain recombines TRBV29-1 with TRBJ2-2; D is possibly TRBD2 (6 bases). CDR1 is SQVTM and CDR2 is ANQGSEA in the germline V gene. The length of the CDR3 is 15 residues. Deletions cut 5 bases from V and 0 bases from J, with 13 bases between. CDR3 loop: CSVRDSAANTGELFF. CDR3 DNA: TGCAGCGTTAGGGACTCTGCTGCGAACACCGGGGAGCTGTTTTTT.

This clone was counted only a few times. Distinct nucleotide sequences in the sample also encode this CDR3. J is TRBJ2-7 and V is TRBV11-2; 10 bases map to TRBD1. The CDR3 is 14 amino acids. CDR1 is SGHAT, CDR2 FQNNGV, per germline. V gave up 1 base and J gave up 3 bases; unmatched junction bases: 0. The CDR3 here is CASSLGTGGYEQYF. The CDR3 DNA is TGTGCCAGCAGCTTAGGGACAGGGGGCTACGAGCAGTACTTC.

The V call is TRBV3-1 (or the pseudogene TRBV3-2), the J call TRBJ2-1; TRBD2 agrees at 9 bases. This CDR3 comprises 15 residues. Germline-derived CDR1 and CDR2 are LGHDT and YNNKEL (reference sequence). The ends lost 0 bases at V and 8 bases at J; junction bases unmatched: 5. The CDR3 here is CASSQEASGTYEQFF. In DNA form, the CDR3 reads TGTGCCAGCAGCCAAGAGGCTAGCGGGACCTATGAGCAGTTCTTC.

The V call is TRBV9, the J call TRBJ2-7, with D hard to call. The CDR3 totals 13 residues. Per germline, CDR1 SGDLS and CDR2 YYNGEE. Trimming cost V 0 bases and J 2 bases, with 6 bases left between them. CDR3 nucleotide sequence: TGTGCCAGCAGCGTAGGAGCGACCTACGAGCAGTACTTC. It yields the protein CASSVGATYEQYF.

V usage is TRBV7-3 and J usage is TRBJ2-3, with TRBD2 matching over 11 bases. CDR1 and CDR2 from the germline V gene are SGHTA and FQGTGA. Trimming cost V 5 bases and J 4 bases; bases outside gene matches: 5. CDR3 length: 15 residues. CDR3 region: CASSVSSGGSDTQYF. CDR3 DNA: TGTGCCAGCAGCGTATCTAGCGGGGGGTCAGATACGCAGTATTTT.

This sequence joins TRBV6-5 and TRBJ1-2; no clear D gene. Germline V gives CDR1 MNHEY, CDR2 SVGAGI. Trimming removed 6 bases from V and 4 bases from J, with 12 bases in between. The CDR3 consists of 13 residues. CDR3 loop: CASRRAELYGYTF. The CDR3 coding sequence is TGTGCCAGCAGGCGCGCGGAGCTCTATGGCTACACCTTC.

The chain links TRBV7-6 to TRBJ2-1; D possibly corresponds to TRBD1 (5 bases). This CDR3 spans 15 amino acids. The V end was cut by 2 bases, the J end by 0 bases, with 8 bases between. CDR1 is SGHVS, CDR2 FNYEAQ, per germline. CDR3 loop: CASSLRQGSYNEQFF. The CDR3 region has the DNA TGTGCCAGCAGCTTAAGGCAGGGCTCCTACAATGAGCAGTTCTTC. The entire variable domain, with the rest obtained from reference TRBV7-6 and TRBJ2-1, is as follows: GAGVSQSPRYKVTKRGQDVALRCDPISGHVSLYWYRQALGQGPEFLTYFNYEAQQDKSGLPNDRFSAERPEGSISTLTIQRTEQRDSAMYRCASSLRQGSYNEQFFGPGTRLTVL.

This sequence joins TRBV11-3 and TRBJ1-3; TRBD1 is a possible D gene (6 bases). Germline CDR1 and CDR2: SGHNT and YENEEA. This CDR3 has 15 amino acids. V lost 6 bases and J lost 2, with 14 bases in between. The CDR3 DNA sequence: TGTGCCAGCAGACTACAGGGCTCAACTGGAAACACCATATATTTT. Translated: CASRLQGSTGNTIYF.